The entry below describes one TCR beta chain. Its specificity is not known. This record comes from a study of OX40 agonist ivuxolimab in advanced cancers. Study-level information: Participants averaged approximately 60 years of age (range roughly 20 to 90) and were around 83% male. The eligibility criteria allowed prior anti-PD-1, anti-PD-L1 or anti-CTLA-4 therapy, and approximately 40% had some. Partial responses were recorded for three patients, including one with hepatocellular carcinoma and two with cutaneous melanoma. Regarding the study as a whole: The study observed clonal expansion of CD4+ and CD8+ blood T cells by week 6 at 0.1 to 3.0 mg/kg.

The repertoire was sequenced with immunoSEQ multiplex PCR; TCRdb's copy has only in-frame clones and lacks some. The profile shows around 38,000 clones, roughly 80% of them singletons. Trimming shortened V by 3 bases and J by 5 bases, and 11 bases separated the two germline ends. Germline-derived CDR1 and CDR2 are LNHDA and SQIVND (reference sequence). The CDR3 is 13 amino acids. This clonotype originated in an adult with an advanced solid tumor such as melanoma, head and neck, liver or kidney cancer. The source was CD4+ or CD8+ T cells sorted from blood, collected in a trial of the OX40 agonist ivuxolimab. The V and J genes are TRBV19 and TRBJ2-7; D is perhaps TRBD1 or TRBD2 (5 bases each). This CDR3 reads CASSMARGDEQYF. In DNA form, the CDR3 reads TGTGCCAGTAGTATGGCAAGGGGAGACGAGCAGTACTTC.